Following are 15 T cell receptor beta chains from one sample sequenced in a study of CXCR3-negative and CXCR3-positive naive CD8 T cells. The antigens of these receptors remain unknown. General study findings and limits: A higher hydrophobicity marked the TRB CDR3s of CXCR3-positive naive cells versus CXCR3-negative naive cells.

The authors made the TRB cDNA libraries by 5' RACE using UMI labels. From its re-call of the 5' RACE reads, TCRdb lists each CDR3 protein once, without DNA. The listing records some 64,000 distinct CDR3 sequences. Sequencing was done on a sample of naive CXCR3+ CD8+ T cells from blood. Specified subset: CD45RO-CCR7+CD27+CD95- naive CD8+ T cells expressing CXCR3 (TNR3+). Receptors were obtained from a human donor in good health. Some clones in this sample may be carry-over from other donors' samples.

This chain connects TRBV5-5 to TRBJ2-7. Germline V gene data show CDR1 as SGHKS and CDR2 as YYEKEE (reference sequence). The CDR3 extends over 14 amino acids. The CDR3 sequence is CASSLEVDSYEQYF.

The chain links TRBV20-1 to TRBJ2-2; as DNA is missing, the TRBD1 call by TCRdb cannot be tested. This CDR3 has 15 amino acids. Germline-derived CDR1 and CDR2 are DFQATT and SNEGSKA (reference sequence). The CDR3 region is CSATGADPSTGELFF.

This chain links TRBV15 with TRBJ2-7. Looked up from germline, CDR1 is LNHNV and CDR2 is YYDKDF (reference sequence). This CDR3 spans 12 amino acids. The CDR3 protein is CATSRVKDEQYF.

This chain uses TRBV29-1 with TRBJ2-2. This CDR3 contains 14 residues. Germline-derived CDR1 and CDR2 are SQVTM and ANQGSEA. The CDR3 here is CSVEDATNTGELFF.

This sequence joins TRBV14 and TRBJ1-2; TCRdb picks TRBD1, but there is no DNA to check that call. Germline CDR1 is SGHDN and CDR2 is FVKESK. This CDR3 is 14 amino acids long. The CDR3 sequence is CASSLTGVNYGYTF.

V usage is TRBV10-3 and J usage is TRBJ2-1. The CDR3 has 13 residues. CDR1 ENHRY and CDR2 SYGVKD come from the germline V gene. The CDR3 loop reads CAISEYGRNEQFF.

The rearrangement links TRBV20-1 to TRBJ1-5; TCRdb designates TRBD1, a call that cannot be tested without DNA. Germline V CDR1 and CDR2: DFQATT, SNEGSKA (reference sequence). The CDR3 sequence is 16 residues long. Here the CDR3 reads CSARDTLGQDNQPQHF.

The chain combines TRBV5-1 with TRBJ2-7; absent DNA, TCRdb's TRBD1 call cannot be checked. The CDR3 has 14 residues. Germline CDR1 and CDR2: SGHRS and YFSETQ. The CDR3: CASSFEGAPSEQYF.

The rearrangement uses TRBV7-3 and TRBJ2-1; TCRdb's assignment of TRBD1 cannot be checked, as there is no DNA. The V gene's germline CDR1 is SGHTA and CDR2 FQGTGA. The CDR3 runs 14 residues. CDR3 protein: CASSLGQGKYEQLF.

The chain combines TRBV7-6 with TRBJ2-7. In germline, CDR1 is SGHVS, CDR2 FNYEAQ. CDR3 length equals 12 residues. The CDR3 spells CASSLGRYEQYF.

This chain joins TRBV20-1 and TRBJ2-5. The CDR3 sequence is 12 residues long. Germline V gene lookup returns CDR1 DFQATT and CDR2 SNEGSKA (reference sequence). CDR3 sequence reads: CSARLLQETQYF.

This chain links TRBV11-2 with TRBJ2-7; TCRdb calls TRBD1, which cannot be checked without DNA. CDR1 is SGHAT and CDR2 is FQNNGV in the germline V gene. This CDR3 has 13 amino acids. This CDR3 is CASSLTRNYEQYF.

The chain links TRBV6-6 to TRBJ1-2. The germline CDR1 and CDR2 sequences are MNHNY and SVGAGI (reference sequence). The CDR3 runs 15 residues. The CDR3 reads CASSYSSQADYGYTF.

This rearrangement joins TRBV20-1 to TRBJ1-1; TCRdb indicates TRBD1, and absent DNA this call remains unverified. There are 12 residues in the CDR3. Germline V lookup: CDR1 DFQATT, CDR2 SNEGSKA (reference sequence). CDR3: CSATTGTTEAFF.

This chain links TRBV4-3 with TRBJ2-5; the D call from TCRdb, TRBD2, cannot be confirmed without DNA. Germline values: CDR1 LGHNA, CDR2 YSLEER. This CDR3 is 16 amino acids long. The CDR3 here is CASRGRLAGLQETQYF.